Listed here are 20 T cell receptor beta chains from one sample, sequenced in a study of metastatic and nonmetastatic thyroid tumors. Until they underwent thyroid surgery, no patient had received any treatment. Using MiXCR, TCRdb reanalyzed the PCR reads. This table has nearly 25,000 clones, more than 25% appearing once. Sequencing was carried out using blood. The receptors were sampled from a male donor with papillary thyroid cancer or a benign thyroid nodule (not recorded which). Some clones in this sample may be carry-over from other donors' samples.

DNA of the CDR3: TGTGCCAGCAGCTTAGTCTACGAGCAGTACTTC. As protein: CASSLVYEQYF. This chain uses TRBV7-8 with TRBJ2-7; D gene unclear. Trimming took off 1 base at V and 3 bases at J, with 1 base between the two ends. The germline V gene encodes CDR1 SGHVS and CDR2 FQNEAQ. This CDR3 spans 11 amino acids. The full variable domain, its missing parts supplied by reference TRBV7-8 and TRBJ2-7, is GAGVSQSPRYKVAKRGQDVALRCDPISGHVSLFWYQQALGQGPEFLTYFQNEAQLDKSGLPSDRFFAERPEGSVSTLKIQRTQQEDSAVYLCASSLVYEQYFGPGTRLTVT.

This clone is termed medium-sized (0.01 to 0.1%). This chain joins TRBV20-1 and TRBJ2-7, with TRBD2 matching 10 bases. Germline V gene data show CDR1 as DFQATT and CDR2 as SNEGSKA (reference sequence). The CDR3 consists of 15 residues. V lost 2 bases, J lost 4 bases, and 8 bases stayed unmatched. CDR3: CSARSTSGFAYEQYF. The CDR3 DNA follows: TGCAGTGCTAGATCGACTAGCGGGTTCGCATACGAGCAGTACTTC.

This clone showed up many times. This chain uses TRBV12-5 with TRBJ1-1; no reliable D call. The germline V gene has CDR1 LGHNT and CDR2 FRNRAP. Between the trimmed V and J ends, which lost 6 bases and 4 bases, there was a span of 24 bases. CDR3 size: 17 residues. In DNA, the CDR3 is TGTGCTAGTGGCCCAGAACCTTTTGCCCCCCGCGGCACTGAAGCTTTCTTT. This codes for CASGPEPFAPRGTEAFF.

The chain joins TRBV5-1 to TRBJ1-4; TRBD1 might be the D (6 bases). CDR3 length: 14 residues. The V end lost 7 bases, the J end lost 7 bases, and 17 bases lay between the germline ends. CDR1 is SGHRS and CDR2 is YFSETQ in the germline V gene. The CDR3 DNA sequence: TGCGCCAGCGCCCCACAGGGCGTAGTTGAAAAACTGTTTTTT. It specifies CASAPQGVVEKLFF.

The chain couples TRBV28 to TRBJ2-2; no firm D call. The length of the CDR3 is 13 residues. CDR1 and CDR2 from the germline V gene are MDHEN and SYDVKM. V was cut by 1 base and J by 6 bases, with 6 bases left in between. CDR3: CASSLFWSGELFF. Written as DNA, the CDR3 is TGTGCCAGCAGTTTATTTTGGTCCGGGGAGCTGTTTTTT. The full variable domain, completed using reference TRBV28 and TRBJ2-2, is DVKVTQSSRYLVKRTGEKVFLECVQDMDHENMFWYRQDPGLGLRLIYFSYDVKMKEKGDIPEGYSVSREKKERFSLILESASTNQTSMYLCASSLFWSGELFFGEGSRLTVL.

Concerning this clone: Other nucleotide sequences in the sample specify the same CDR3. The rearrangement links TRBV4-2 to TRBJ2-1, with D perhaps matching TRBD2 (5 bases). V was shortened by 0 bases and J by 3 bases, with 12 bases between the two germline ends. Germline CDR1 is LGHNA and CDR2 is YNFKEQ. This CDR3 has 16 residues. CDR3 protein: CASSQDASGSYNEQFF. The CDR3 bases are TGTGCCAGCAGCCAAGACGCCAGCGGTAGCTACAATGAGCAGTTCTTC.

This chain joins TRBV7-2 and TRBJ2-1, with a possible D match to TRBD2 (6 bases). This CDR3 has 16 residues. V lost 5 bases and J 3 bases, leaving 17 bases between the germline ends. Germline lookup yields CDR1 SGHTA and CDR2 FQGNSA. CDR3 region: CASSGRVGRVYNEQFF. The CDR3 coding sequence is TGTGCCAGCAGCGGGCGGGTCGGGAGAGTCTACAATGAGCAGTTCTTC.

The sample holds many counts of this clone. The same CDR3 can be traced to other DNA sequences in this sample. This CDR3 is CASSLGLAKGNEQFF. The CDR3 DNA reads as TGTGCCAGCAGCTTGGGACTAGCGAAGGGGAATGAGCAGTTCTTC. The chain joins TRBV7-6 to TRBJ2-1; 10 bases are shared with TRBD2. The V and J ends lost 3 bases and 7 bases, in that order; junction bases with no gene match: 6. The germline V gene has CDR1 SGHVS and CDR2 FNYEAQ. This CDR3 contains 15 residues.

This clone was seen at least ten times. CDR3 DNA sequence: TGTGCCAGCAGCTTAGTTCCCGGCCGCTCTGGGGCCAACGTCCTGACTTTC. The encoded protein is CASSLVPGRSGANVLTF. The J gene is TRBJ2-6, the V gene TRBV13; D is ambiguous. This CDR3 is built from 17 residues. V lost 1 base, J lost 0 bases, and 10 bases lay in between. Germline CDR1 reads PRHDT; CDR2 reads FYEKMQ (reference sequence).

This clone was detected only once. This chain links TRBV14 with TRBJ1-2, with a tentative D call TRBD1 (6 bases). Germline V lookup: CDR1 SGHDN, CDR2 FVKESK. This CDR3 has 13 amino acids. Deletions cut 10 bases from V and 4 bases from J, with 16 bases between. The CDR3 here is CAITTGSGYGYTF. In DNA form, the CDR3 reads TGTGCCATCACCACAGGGTCTGGCTATGGCTACACCTTC. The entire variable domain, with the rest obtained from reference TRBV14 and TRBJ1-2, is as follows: EAGVTQFPSHSVIEKGQTVTLRCDPISGHDNLYWYRRVMGKEIKFLLHFVKESKQDESGMPNNRFLAERTGGTYSTLKVQPAELEDSGVYFCAITTGSGYGYTFGSGTRLTVV.

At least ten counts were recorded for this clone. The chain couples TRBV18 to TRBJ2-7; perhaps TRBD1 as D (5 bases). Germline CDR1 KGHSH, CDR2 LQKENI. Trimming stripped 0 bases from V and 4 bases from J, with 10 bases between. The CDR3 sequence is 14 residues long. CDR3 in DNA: TGTGCCAGCTCACCACCGGACACACCGTACGAGCAGTACTTC. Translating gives CASSPPDTPYEQYF.

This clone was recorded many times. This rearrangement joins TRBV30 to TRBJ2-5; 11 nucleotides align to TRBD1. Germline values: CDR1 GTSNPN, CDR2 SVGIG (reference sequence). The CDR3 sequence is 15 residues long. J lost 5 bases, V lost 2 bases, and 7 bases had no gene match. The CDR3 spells CAWSPGTGGVETQYF. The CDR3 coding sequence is TGTGCCTGGAGTCCCGGGACAGGGGGAGTCGAGACCCAGTACTTC.

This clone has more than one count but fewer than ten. The CDR3 here is CASSGQGAYEYYF. In DNA form, the CDR3 reads TGCGCCAGCAGTGGTCAGGGGGCCTACGAGTATTACTTC. The V call is TRBV10-2, the J call TRBJ2-7; 8 nucleotides agree with TRBD1. This CDR3 is built from 13 residues. Germline assignment: CDR1 WSHSY and CDR2 SAAADI. Germline trimming cut 4 bases from V and 13 bases from J; bases unmatched to any gene: 12.

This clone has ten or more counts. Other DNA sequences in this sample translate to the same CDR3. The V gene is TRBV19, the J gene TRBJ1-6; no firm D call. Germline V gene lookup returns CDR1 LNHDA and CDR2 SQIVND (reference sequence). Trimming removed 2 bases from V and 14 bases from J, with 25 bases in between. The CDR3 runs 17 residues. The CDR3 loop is CASSIPLWDSSSGTLHF. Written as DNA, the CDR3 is TGTGCCAGTAGTATACCATTATGGGATAGCAGCAGTGGCACCCTCCACTTT.

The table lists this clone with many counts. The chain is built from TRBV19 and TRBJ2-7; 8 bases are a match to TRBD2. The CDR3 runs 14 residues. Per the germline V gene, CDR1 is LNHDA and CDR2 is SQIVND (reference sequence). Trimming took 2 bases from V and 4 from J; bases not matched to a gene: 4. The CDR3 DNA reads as TGTGCCAGTAGTATAACGGGAGGGAAATACGAGCAGTACTTC. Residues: CASSITGGKYEQYF.

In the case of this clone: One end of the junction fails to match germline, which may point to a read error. Written as DNA, the CDR3 is TGTGCAAGCAGCTCCCCCGCGGCGGGGAACACTGAATCTTTCTTT. Its protein product is CASSSPAAGNTESFF. The rearrangement uses TRBV11-2 and TRBJ1-1; D gene ambiguous. Germline V gene lookup returns CDR1 SGHAT and CDR2 FQNNGV. This CDR3 comprises 15 residues.

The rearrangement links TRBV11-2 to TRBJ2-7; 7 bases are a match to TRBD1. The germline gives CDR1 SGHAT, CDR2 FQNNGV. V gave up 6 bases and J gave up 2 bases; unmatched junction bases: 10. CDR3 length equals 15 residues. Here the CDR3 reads CASSIDGTVTYEQYF. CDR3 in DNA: TGTGCCAGCAGTATAGACGGGACAGTAACCTACGAGCAGTACTTC.

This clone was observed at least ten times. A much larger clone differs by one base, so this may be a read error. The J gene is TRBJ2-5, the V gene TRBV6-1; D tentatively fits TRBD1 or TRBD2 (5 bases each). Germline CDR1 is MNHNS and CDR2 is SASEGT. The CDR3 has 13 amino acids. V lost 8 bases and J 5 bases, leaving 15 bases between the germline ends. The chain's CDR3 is CASGGGESETQYF. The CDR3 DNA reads TGTGCCAGCGGTGGGGGAGAGTCCGAGACCCAGTACTTC.

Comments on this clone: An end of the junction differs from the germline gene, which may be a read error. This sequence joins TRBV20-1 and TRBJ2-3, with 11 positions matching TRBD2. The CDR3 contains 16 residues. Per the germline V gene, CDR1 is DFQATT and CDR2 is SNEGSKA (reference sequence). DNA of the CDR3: TGCCGTGCTAGAGGGACTAGCGGCCCAGAGCTTGCTACGCAGTATTTT. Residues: CRARGTSGPELATQYF.

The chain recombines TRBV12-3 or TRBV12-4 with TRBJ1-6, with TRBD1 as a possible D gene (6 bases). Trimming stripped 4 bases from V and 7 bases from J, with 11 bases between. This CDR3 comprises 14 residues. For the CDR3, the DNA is TGTGCCAGCAGTTCGTGGACAGCGAATTCACCCCTCCACTTT. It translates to CASSSWTANSPLHF.